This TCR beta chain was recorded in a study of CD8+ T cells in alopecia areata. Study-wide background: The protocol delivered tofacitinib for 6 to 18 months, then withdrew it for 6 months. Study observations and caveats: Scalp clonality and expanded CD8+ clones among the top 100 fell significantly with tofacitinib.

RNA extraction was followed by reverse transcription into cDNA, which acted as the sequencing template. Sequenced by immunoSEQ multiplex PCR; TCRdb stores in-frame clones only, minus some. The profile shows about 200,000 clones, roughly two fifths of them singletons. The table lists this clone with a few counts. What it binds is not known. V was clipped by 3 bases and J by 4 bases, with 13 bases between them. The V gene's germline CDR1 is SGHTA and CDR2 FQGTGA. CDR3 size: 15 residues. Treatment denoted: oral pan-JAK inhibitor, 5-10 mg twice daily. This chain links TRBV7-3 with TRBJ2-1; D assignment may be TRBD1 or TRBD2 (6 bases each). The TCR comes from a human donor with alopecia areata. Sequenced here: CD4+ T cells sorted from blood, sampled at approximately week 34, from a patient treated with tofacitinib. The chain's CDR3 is CASSLTPGAYNEQFF. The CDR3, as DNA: TGTGCCAGCAGCTTGACACCGGGGGCATACAATGAGCAGTTCTTC. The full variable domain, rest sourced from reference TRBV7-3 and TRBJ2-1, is GAGVSQTPSNKVTEKGKYVELRCDPISGHTALYWYRQSLGQGPEFLIYFQGTGAADDSGLPNDRFFAVRPEGSVSTLKIQRTERGDSAVYLCASSLTPGAYNEQFFGPGTRLTVL.